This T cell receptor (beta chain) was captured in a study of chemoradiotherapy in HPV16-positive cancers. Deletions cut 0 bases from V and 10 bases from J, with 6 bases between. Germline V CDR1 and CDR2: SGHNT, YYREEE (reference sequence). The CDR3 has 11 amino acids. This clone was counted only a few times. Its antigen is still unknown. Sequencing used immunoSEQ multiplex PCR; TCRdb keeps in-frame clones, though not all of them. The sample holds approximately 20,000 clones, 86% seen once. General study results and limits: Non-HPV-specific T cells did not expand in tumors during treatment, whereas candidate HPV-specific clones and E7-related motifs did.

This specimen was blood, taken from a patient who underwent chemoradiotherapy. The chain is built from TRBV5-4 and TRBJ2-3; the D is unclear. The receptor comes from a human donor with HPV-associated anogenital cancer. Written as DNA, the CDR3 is TGTGCCAGCAGCTTGGATGCGGCGCAGTATTTT. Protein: CASSLDAAQYF.